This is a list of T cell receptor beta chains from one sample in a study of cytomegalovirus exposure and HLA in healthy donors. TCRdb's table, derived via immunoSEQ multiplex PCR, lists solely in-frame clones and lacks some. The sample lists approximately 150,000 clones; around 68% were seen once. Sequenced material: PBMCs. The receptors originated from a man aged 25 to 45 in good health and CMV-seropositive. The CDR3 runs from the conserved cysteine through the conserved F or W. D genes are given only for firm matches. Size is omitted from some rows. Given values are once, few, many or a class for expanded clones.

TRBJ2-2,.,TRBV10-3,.,CAISVDSSRGELFF,TGTGCCATCAGTGTAGACAGTTCCAGGGGGGAGCTGTTTTTT
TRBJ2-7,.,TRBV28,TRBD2,CASTQRRTSESYEQYF,TGTGCCAGCACTCAGAGACGGACTAGCGAGTCCTACGAGCAGTACTTC
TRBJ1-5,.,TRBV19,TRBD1,CASSPNDRANQPQHF,TGTGCCAGTAGTCCCAATGACAGGGCCAATCAGCCCCAGCATTTT
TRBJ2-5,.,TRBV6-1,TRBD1,CASSAGQGGETQYF,TGTGCCAGCAGCGCGGGACAGGGTGGGGAGACCCAGTACTTC
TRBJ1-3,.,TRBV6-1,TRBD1,CASSAADRVLNTIYF,TGTGCCAGCAGTGCAGCTGACAGGGTATTAAACACCATATATTTT
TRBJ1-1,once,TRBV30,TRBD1,CAWTRQGTEAFF,TGTGCCTGGACGAGACAGGGGACCGAAGCTTTCTTT
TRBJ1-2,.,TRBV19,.,CASREDRRYGYTF,TGTGCCAGTAGGGAGGACAGACGCTATGGCTACACCTTC
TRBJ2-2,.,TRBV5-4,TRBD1,CASSLQGADTGELFF,TGTGCCAGCAGCTTACAGGGGGCCGACACCGGGGAGCTGTTTTTT
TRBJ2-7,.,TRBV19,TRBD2,CASSAELAGRNEQYF,TGTGCCAGTAGTGCCGAGCTAGCGGGGCGTAACGAGCAGTACTTC
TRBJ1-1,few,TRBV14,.,CASSQEGAWGDRDTEAFF,TGTGCCAGCAGCCAAGAAGGGGCTTGGGGGGATAGGGACACTGAAGCTTTCTTT
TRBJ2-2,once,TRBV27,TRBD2,CARNTAGGLSGELFF,TGTGCCAGGAATACAGCGGGAGGTTTATCCGGGGAGCTGTTTTTT
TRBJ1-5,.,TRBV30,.,CAWSEGGNQPQHF,TGTGCCTGGAGTGAGGGGGGCAATCAGCCCCAGCATTTT
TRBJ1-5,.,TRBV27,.,CASSADRNQPQHF,TGTGCCAGCAGTGCGGACAGAAATCAGCCCCAGCATTTT
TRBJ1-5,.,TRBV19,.,CASSIEAGSNQPQHF,TGTGCCAGTAGTATAGAGGCAGGGAGCAATCAGCCCCAGCATTTT
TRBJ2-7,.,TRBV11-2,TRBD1,CASSPRQGKDEQYF,TGTGCCAGCAGCCCGCGACAGGGGAAGGACGAGCAGTACTTC
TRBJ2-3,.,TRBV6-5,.,CASSYSSGTSTDTQYF,TGTGCCAGCAGTTATTCGAGTGGGACTAGCACAGATACGCAGTATTTT
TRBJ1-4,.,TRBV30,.,CAWSVQGDEKLFF,TGTGCCTGGAGTGTACAGGGCGATGAAAAACTGTTTTTT
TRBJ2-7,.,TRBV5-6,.,CASSSLWSYEQYF,TGTGCCAGCAGCTCCCTGTGGAGCTACGAGCAGTACTTC
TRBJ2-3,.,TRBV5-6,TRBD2,CASSLAGTSGRTTDTQYF,TGTGCCAGCAGCTTGGCAGGGACTAGCGGGAGGACCACAGATACGCAGTATTTT
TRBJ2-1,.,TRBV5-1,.,CASSLGGAGFYNEQFF,TGCGCCAGCAGCTTGGGGGGCGCAGGGTTCTACAATGAGCAGTTCTTC
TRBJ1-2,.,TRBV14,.,CASSFNSGIIGANYGYTF,TGTGCCAGCAGTTTTAATTCGGGGATCATTGGAGCTAACTATGGCTACACCTTC
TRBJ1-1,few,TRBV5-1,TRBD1,CASSPGQGAFNTEAFF,TGCGCCAGCAGCCCCGGACAGGGGGCATTCAACACTGAAGCTTTCTTT
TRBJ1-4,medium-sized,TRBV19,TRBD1,CASRPGTGEVEKLFF,TGTGCCAGTCGTCCCGGGACAGGGGAGGTTGAAAAACTGTTTTTT
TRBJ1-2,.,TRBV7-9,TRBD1,CASSPWDRENYGYTF,TGTGCCAGCAGCCCATGGGACAGGGAGAACTATGGCTACACCTTC
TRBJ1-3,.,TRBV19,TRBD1,CASSLSWTGTGNTIYF,TGTGCCAGTAGTCTATCGTGGACAGGGACAGGAAACACCATATATTTT
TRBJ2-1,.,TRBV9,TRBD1,CASSPRGIETTNEQFF,TGTGCCAGCAGCCCCAGGGGGATTGAGACGACCAATGAGCAGTTCTTC
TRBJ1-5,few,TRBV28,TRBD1,CASSQDVRQGGSLNDQPQHF,TGTGCCAGCAGTCAAGACGTCAGACAGGGGGGTTCCTTAAACGATCAGCCCCAGCATTTT
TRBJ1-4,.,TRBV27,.,CASREQGGDEKLFF,TGTGCCAGCAGAGAACAGGGAGGGGATGAAAAACTGTTTTTT
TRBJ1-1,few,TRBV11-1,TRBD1,CASSRQGTEAFF,TGTGCCAGCAGCCGACAGGGGACTGAAGCTTTCTTT
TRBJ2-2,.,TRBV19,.,CATTGWYDTGELFF,TGTGCCACTACAGGGTGGTACGACACCGGGGAGCTGTTTTTT
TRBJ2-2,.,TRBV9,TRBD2,CASSVGTSGRSAGELFF,TGTGCCAGCAGCGTGGGGACTAGCGGGAGATCAGCCGGGGAGCTGTTTTTT
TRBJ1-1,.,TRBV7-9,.,CSSSSPGDSNTEAFF,TGTTCCAGCAGCTCCCCAGGGGATTCGAACACTGAAGCTTTCTTT